This T cell receptor beta chain was captured in a study of blood T cell repertoires in COVID-19. Whole-study context: Both acute and convalescent COVID-19 samples were obtained from the United States, Italy and Spain. From T cells, B-cell-depleted T cells, or PBMCs came the material, which was cDNA or gDNA.

This CDR3 spans 14 amino acids. From germline, CDR1 is ENHRY and CDR2 SYGVKD. Germline trimming cut 6 bases from V and 3 bases from J; bases unmatched to any gene: 7. Authors' methods: By means of reference gene primer amplification, nucleated cell counts were estimated. Only in-frame clones appear in the TCRdb table, and some are missing; sequencing was by immunoSEQ multiplex PCR. D and trimming come from the DNA, and the V and J calls and clone size come from that table. Among about 200,000 clones, 86% were seen once, and the ten largest hold 2% to 2.5%. The sequence derives from a man younger than 40 who had recovered from COVID-19. Sequenced: peripheral blood. The V and J genes are TRBV10-3 and TRBJ1-2; 7 positions match TRBD1. The CDR3 coding sequence is TGTGCCATCAGCCCGGACAGGCGTGACTATGGCTACACCTTC. Its translation is CAISPDRRDYGYTF.